These T cell receptor beta chains were read from a single sample in a study of T-cell memory formation after mild COVID-19. TCRdb analysed the 5' RACE reads with MiXCR anew, one entry per CDR3 protein. The sample records roughly 100,000 distinct CDR3 sequences, 15% to 20% being singletons. The sample was PBMCs or a T cell subset sorted from them (not recorded which). The receptors here all came from an adult woman who had mild COVID-19 (a few samples of this study predate the infection). Cell type and time point are not known. CDR3s include the opening cysteine and the closing phenylalanine or tryptophan. Fields, in order: D gene, V gene, clone size, J gene, CDR3 protein, CDR3 DNA. D genes are given only for firm matches. Part of the rows lack a size; the others show once, few, many or a class for expanded clones.

D gene: NA
V gene: TRBV7-9
clone size: NA
J gene: TRBJ2-2
CDR3 protein: CASSLAVSPDGELFF
CDR3 DNA: TGTGCCAGCAGCTTAGCAGTTAGCCCCGATGGGGAGCTGTTTTTT

D gene: TRBD1
V gene: TRBV12-3/TRBV12-4
clone size: few
J gene: TRBJ2-7
CDR3 protein: CASSLSPGTGAYEQYF
CDR3 DNA: TGTGCCAGCAGTTTGAGTCCCGGGACAGGGGCCTACGAGCAGTACTTC

D gene: NA
V gene: TRBV12-3/TRBV12-4
clone size: NA
J gene: TRBJ2-3
CDR3 protein: CASSLPRGTQYF
CDR3 DNA: TGTGCCAGCAGTTTGCCGAGAGGTACGCAGTATTTT

D gene: TRBD2
V gene: TRBV20-1
clone size: NA
J gene: TRBJ2-7
CDR3 protein: CSARVGLAGSSYEQYF
CDR3 DNA: TGCAGTGCTAGAGTGGGTCTAGCGGGAAGTTCATACGAGCAGTACTTC

D gene: TRBD2
V gene: TRBV11-3
clone size: NA
J gene: TRBJ2-1
CDR3 protein: CASSLETSGNEQFF
CDR3 DNA: TGTGCCAGCAGCTTAGAGACTAGCGGCAATGAGCAGTTCTTC

D gene: NA
V gene: TRBV29-1
clone size: NA
J gene: TRBJ1-1
CDR3 protein: CSAWGEYRMNTEAFF
CDR3 DNA: TGCAGCGCCTGGGGCGAATACAGAATGAACACTGAAGCTTTCTTT

D gene: NA
V gene: TRBV7-9
clone size: NA
J gene: TRBJ2-3
CDR3 protein: CASSRARERLDTQYF
CDR3 DNA: TGTGCCAGCAGCCGGGCGAGGGAGAGGTTAGATACGCAGTATTTT

D gene: TRBD2
V gene: TRBV20-1
clone size: NA
J gene: TRBJ2-1
CDR3 protein: CSARGLAGALNEQFF
CDR3 DNA: TGCAGTGCTAGGGGACTAGCGGGGGCCCTCAATGAGCAGTTCTTC

D gene: NA
V gene: TRBV9
clone size: NA
J gene: TRBJ2-2
CDR3 protein: CASSPWGASTGELFF
CDR3 DNA: TGTGCCAGCAGCCCTTGGGGAGCATCAACCGGGGAGCTGTTTTTT

D gene: NA
V gene: TRBV9
clone size: NA
J gene: TRBJ1-1
CDR3 protein: CASSAGVGPEAFF
CDR3 DNA: TGTGCCAGCAGCGCTGGAGTGGGGCCTGAAGCTTTCTTT

D gene: NA
V gene: TRBV6-2/TRBV6-3
clone size: NA
J gene: TRBJ2-7
CDR3 protein: CASSTSGTGAYEQYF
CDR3 DNA: TGTGCCAGCAGCACCTCCGGGACGGGAGCCTACGAGCAGTACTTC

D gene: TRBD1
V gene: TRBV4-1
clone size: NA
J gene: TRBJ1-5
CDR3 protein: CASSQAGTGAQPQHF
CDR3 DNA: TGCGCCAGCAGCCAAGCCGGGACAGGGGCTCAGCCCCAGCATTTT

D gene: NA
V gene: TRBV6-2/TRBV6-3
clone size: NA
J gene: TRBJ2-5
CDR3 protein: CASSYSSQETQYF
CDR3 DNA: TGTGCCAGCAGTTACTCGAGTCAAGAGACCCAGTACTTC

D gene: NA
V gene: TRBV20-1
clone size: few
J gene: TRBJ2-7
CDR3 protein: CSARGLDSYEQYF
CDR3 DNA: TGCAGTGCCCGCGGACTCGACTCCTACGAGCAGTACTTC

D gene: TRBD1
V gene: TRBV5-6
clone size: NA
J gene: TRBJ1-1
CDR3 protein: CASSLGDRMNTEAFF
CDR3 DNA: TGTGCCAGCAGCTTGGGGGACAGAATGAACACTGAAGCTTTCTTT

D gene: TRBD2
V gene: TRBV7-6
clone size: few
J gene: TRBJ2-1
CDR3 protein: CASSGTSGAYNEQFF
CDR3 DNA: TGTGCCAGCAGCGGTACTAGCGGGGCTTACAATGAGCAGTTCTTC

D gene: NA
V gene: TRBV12-3/TRBV12-4
clone size: many
J gene: TRBJ2-3
CDR3 protein: CASSFLTDTQYF
CDR3 DNA: TGTGCCAGCAGTTTTCTCACAGATACGCAGTATTTT

D gene: NA
V gene: TRBV10-3
clone size: few
J gene: TRBJ2-2
CDR3 protein: CAISESRGDTGELFF
CDR3 DNA: TGTGCCATCAGTGAGTCTAGGGGGGACACCGGGGAGCTGTTTTTT

D gene: NA
V gene: TRBV11-2
clone size: many
J gene: TRBJ2-1
CDR3 protein: CASSKDLSSYNEQFF
CDR3 DNA: TGTGCCAGCAGTAAGGACTTAAGCTCCTACAATGAGCAGTTCTTC

D gene: TRBD2
V gene: TRBV9
clone size: few
J gene: TRBJ2-1
CDR3 protein: CASSVGSGGLREQFF
CDR3 DNA: TGTGCCAGCAGCGTAGGTAGCGGGGGGTTGCGGGAGCAGTTCTTC

D gene: NA
V gene: TRBV7-9
clone size: NA
J gene: TRBJ1-1
CDR3 protein: CASSLSPEAFF
CDR3 DNA: TGTGCCAGCAGCTTAAGCCCCGAAGCTTTCTTT

D gene: NA
V gene: TRBV9
clone size: few
J gene: TRBJ2-7
CDR3 protein: CASSDGPQQYF
CDR3 DNA: TGTGCCAGCAGCGACGGCCCCCAGCAGTACTTC

D gene: NA
V gene: TRBV2
clone size: few
J gene: TRBJ2-7
CDR3 protein: CASSRPGAEQYF
CDR3 DNA: TGTGCCAGCAGCAGGCCTGGGGCCGAGCAGTACTTC

D gene: TRBD1
V gene: TRBV7-6
clone size: few
J gene: TRBJ1-4
CDR3 protein: CASSTGTGSEKLFF
CDR3 DNA: TGTGCCAGCAGCACCGGGACAGGGAGCGAAAAACTGTTTTTT

D gene: TRBD2
V gene: TRBV29-1
clone size: NA
J gene: TRBJ2-3
CDR3 protein: CSVGTSGGPGDTQYF
CDR3 DNA: TGCAGCGTTGGGACTAGCGGGGGGCCGGGGGATACGCAGTATTTT

D gene: TRBD2
V gene: TRBV9
clone size: NA
J gene: TRBJ2-5
CDR3 protein: CASSVEVAGPQETQYF
CDR3 DNA: TGTGCCAGCAGCGTAGAGGTAGCGGGACCACAAGAGACCCAGTACTTC

D gene: TRBD2
V gene: TRBV20-1
clone size: few
J gene: TRBJ2-3
CDR3 protein: CSARTSDSTDTQYF
CDR3 DNA: TGCAGTGCTAGGACTAGCGATAGCACAGATACGCAGTATTTT

D gene: NA
V gene: TRBV12-3/TRBV12-4
clone size: many
J gene: TRBJ2-2
CDR3 protein: CASSLGGSGELFF
CDR3 DNA: TGTGCCAGCAGTTTAGGGGGATCCGGGGAGCTGTTTTTT

D gene: NA
V gene: TRBV5-1
clone size: many
J gene: TRBJ2-7
CDR3 protein: CASSSASEQYF
CDR3 DNA: TGCGCCAGCAGCTCGGCCTCCGAGCAGTACTTC

D gene: TRBD2
V gene: TRBV27
clone size: NA
J gene: TRBJ2-3
CDR3 protein: CASSFRSGSEGDTQYF
CDR3 DNA: TGTGCCAGCAGTTTTAGAAGCGGGAGCGAAGGAGATACGCAGTATTTT

D gene: NA
V gene: TRBV9
clone size: NA
J gene: TRBJ1-1
CDR3 protein: CASSTGHLNTEAFF
CDR3 DNA: TGTGCCAGCAGCACGGGACACTTGAACACTGAAGCTTTCTTT

D gene: TRBD2
V gene: TRBV30
clone size: NA
J gene: TRBJ2-1
CDR3 protein: CAWNSGVLSYNEQFF
CDR3 DNA: TGTGCCTGGAATAGCGGGGTGCTCTCCTACAATGAGCAGTTCTTC

D gene: NA
V gene: TRBV3-1
clone size: few
J gene: TRBJ2-3
CDR3 protein: CASSQEFGGDPTDTQYF
CDR3 DNA: TGTGCCAGCAGCCAAGAATTCGGCGGGGACCCCACAGATACGCAGTATTTT

D gene: NA
V gene: TRBV29-1
clone size: many
J gene: TRBJ2-7
CDR3 protein: CSVRSGDSYEQYF
CDR3 DNA: TGCAGCGTTCGGTCGGGGGACTCCTACGAGCAGTACTTC

D gene: NA
V gene: TRBV27
clone size: few
J gene: TRBJ1-1
CDR3 protein: CASSQQGFATEAFF
CDR3 DNA: TGTGCCAGCAGTCAGCAGGGGTTCGCCACTGAAGCTTTCTTT

D gene: TRBD1
V gene: TRBV5-5
clone size: NA
J gene: TRBJ2-7
CDR3 protein: CASSLAPGQGLGEQYF
CDR3 DNA: TGTGCCAGCAGCTTGGCCCCGGGACAGGGGTTAGGAGAGCAGTACTTC

D gene: TRBD2
V gene: TRBV7-6
clone size: NA
J gene: TRBJ2-1
CDR3 protein: CASGLSSGLSYNEQFF
CDR3 DNA: TGTGCCAGCGGACTCTCTAGCGGGCTCTCCTACAATGAGCAGTTCTTC

D gene: TRBD1
V gene: TRBV4-1
clone size: NA
J gene: TRBJ2-7
CDR3 protein: CASSHDGQGGSYEQYF
CDR3 DNA: TGCGCCAGCAGCCACGACGGACAGGGTGGATCCTACGAGCAGTACTTC

D gene: NA
V gene: TRBV24-1
clone size: NA
J gene: TRBJ2-3
CDR3 protein: CATSEPESGTDTQYF
CDR3 DNA: TGTGCCACCAGTGAACCGGAATCGGGCACAGATACGCAGTATTTT

D gene: NA
V gene: TRBV4-1
clone size: few
J gene: TRBJ1-2
CDR3 protein: CASSPTPGHRSDYGYTF
CDR3 DNA: TGCGCCAGCAGCCCAACGCCGGGACACCGATCAGACTATGGCTACACCTTC

D gene: NA
V gene: TRBV12-3/TRBV12-4
clone size: NA
J gene: TRBJ1-1
CDR3 protein: CASSPGRNTEAFF
CDR3 DNA: TGTGCCAGCAGCCCGGGGAGGAACACTGAAGCTTTCTTT

D gene: NA
V gene: TRBV9
clone size: few
J gene: TRBJ1-1
CDR3 protein: CASSFEGTEAFF
CDR3 DNA: TGTGCCAGCAGCTTTGAGGGAACTGAAGCTTTCTTT

D gene: TRBD2
V gene: TRBV24-1
clone size: few
J gene: TRBJ2-3
CDR3 protein: CATSDYSGRPNTQYF
CDR3 DNA: TGTGCCACCAGTGATTACAGCGGGAGGCCGAATACGCAGTATTTT

D gene: NA
V gene: TRBV4-2
clone size: few
J gene: TRBJ1-2
CDR3 protein: CASSQEDSPYGYTF
CDR3 DNA: TGTGCCAGCAGCCAAGAGGACAGTCCCTATGGCTACACCTTC

D gene: NA
V gene: TRBV12-3/TRBV12-4
clone size: NA
J gene: TRBJ2-7
CDR3 protein: CASSPRTVLGPYEQYF
CDR3 DNA: TGTGCCAGCAGCCCCAGGACAGTGCTGGGCCCCTACGAGCAGTACTTC

D gene: NA
V gene: TRBV4-1
clone size: once
J gene: TRBJ1-1
CDR3 protein: CASSQAIGTEAFF
CDR3 DNA: TGCGCCAGCAGCCAAGCCATTGGGACTGAAGCTTTCTTT

D gene: NA
V gene: TRBV4-3
clone size: few
J gene: TRBJ2-1
CDR3 protein: CASSQGTWLAGDNEQFF
CDR3 DNA: TGCGCCAGCAGCCAAGGAACTTGGCTAGCTGGGGACAATGAGCAGTTCTTC

D gene: TRBD1
V gene: TRBV12-3/TRBV12-4
clone size: NA
J gene: TRBJ2-7
CDR3 protein: CASSLLGQPYEQYF
CDR3 DNA: TGTGCCAGCAGTTTACTGGGACAGCCCTACGAGCAGTACTTC

D gene: NA
V gene: TRBV5-5
clone size: NA
J gene: TRBJ2-1
CDR3 protein: CASSHPGGDPYNEQFF
CDR3 DNA: TGTGCCAGCAGCCACCCCGGCGGGGACCCCTACAATGAGCAGTTCTTC

D gene: NA
V gene: TRBV29-1
clone size: many
J gene: TRBJ2-7
CDR3 protein: CSVGNSYEQYF
CDR3 DNA: TGCAGCGTCGGGAACTCCTACGAGCAGTACTTC

D gene: NA
V gene: TRBV7-8
clone size: few
J gene: TRBJ2-3
CDR3 protein: CASSYIGGARTDTQYF
CDR3 DNA: TGTGCCAGCAGCTACATCGGAGGGGCCCGCACAGATACGCAGTATTTT

D gene: TRBD1
V gene: TRBV15
clone size: NA
J gene: TRBJ2-1
CDR3 protein: CATSGDRGIYNEQFF
CDR3 DNA: TGTGCCACCAGCGGCGACAGGGGGATCTACAATGAGCAGTTCTTC

D gene: TRBD1
V gene: TRBV19
clone size: NA
J gene: TRBJ1-2
CDR3 protein: CASSDLGTGAVYGYTF
CDR3 DNA: TGTGCCAGTAGTGACCTCGGGACAGGGGCCGTCTATGGCTACACCTTC

D gene: NA
V gene: TRBV9
clone size: NA
J gene: TRBJ2-7
CDR3 protein: CASSLAGVPYEQYF
CDR3 DNA: TGTGCCAGCAGCCTAGCCGGGGTCCCCTACGAGCAGTACTTC

D gene: TRBD1
V gene: TRBV27
clone size: few
J gene: TRBJ2-7
CDR3 protein: CASRADRPYEQYF
CDR3 DNA: TGTGCCAGCAGGGCGGACAGGCCCTACGAGCAGTACTTC